These 28 T cell receptor beta chains were sequenced from one sample in a study of blood T cell repertoires in COVID-19 (dated by TCRdb to the early 2020s). Library generation was performed with the immunoSEQ multiplex PCR assay. In its TCRdb copy, this immuneACCESS table keeps in-frame sequences only and misses some clones. Where compared with another copy, unresolved V genes explain less than half of these, and the others have no known cause. This sample holds over 65,000 clones; 81% were observed only once. The top ten constitute around 40% of the sample. The specimen was peripheral blood. The receptor source for this set is an elderly man with acute or convalescent COVID-19.

This clone came up a few times. This CDR3 is CASRQGGGDTQYF. For the CDR3, the DNA is TGTGCCAGTAGACAGGGGGGTGGAGATACGCAGTATTTT. The chain uses TRBV19 and TRBJ2-3; 8 nucleotides align to TRBD1. Looked up from germline, CDR1 is LNHDA and CDR2 is SQIVND (reference sequence). CDR3 length: 13 residues. Unmatched junction bases numbered 4, after V lost 6 bases and J lost 5 bases.

J is TRBJ2-1 and V is TRBV28; TRBD2 agrees at 10 bases. Germline V gene data show CDR1 as MDHEN and CDR2 as SYDVKM. The ends lost 3 bases at V and 7 bases at J; junction bases unmatched: 6. The CDR3 has 15 amino acids. CDR3 sequence: CASSFRLAGANEQFF. CDR3 sequence (DNA): TGTGCCAGCAGTTTCAGGCTAGCGGGAGCTAATGAGCAGTTCTTC. The full variable domain, its missing parts supplied by reference TRBV28 and TRBJ2-1, is DVKVTQSSRYLVKRTGEKVFLECVQDMDHENMFWYRQDPGLGLRLIYFSYDVKMKEKGDIPEGYSVSREKKERFSLILESASTNQTSMYLCASSFRLAGANEQFFGPGTRLTVL.

The chain joins TRBV28 to TRBJ1-6; 7 bases align to TRBD1. In germline, CDR1 is MDHEN, CDR2 SYDVKM. V gave up 6 bases and J gave up 10 bases; unmatched junction bases: 9. The length of the CDR3 is 14 residues. CDR3 bases: TGTGCCAGCAGCCTTGACAGGGTGATGTCACCCCTCCACTTT. This encodes CASSLDRVMSPLHF.

The chain recombines TRBV18 with TRBJ2-5; maybe TRBD2 (5 bases). The CDR3 has 13 residues. V was clipped by 3 bases and J by 1 base, with 6 bases between them. Germline V gene lookup returns CDR1 KGHSH and CDR2 LQKENI. The CDR3 protein is CASSPGVQETQYF. CDR3 DNA: TGTGCCAGCTCACCGGGAGTCCAAGAGACCCAGTACTTC.

The chain's CDR3 is CASSQARGAVSYNEQFF. The CDR3 DNA sequence: TGTGCCAGCAGCCAAGCCAGGGGCGCTGTTTCCTACAATGAGCAGTTCTTC. The chain uses TRBV14 and TRBJ2-1; a possible D gene is TRBD1 (6 bases). In germline, CDR1 is SGHDN, CDR2 FVKESK. The CDR3 is 17 amino acids. The V end was cut by 1 base, the J end by 1 base, with 14 bases between.

This clone was seen a single time. The rearrangement uses TRBV7-2 and TRBJ2-1, with 12 bases that match TRBD2. This CDR3 comprises 15 residues. Per the germline V gene, CDR1 is SGHTA and CDR2 is FQGNSA. Germline trimming cut 5 bases from V and 7 bases from J; bases unmatched to any gene: 6. CDR3 sequence reads: CASSHRTSGVNEQFF. For the CDR3, the DNA is TGTGCCAGCAGCCATAGGACTAGCGGGGTAAATGAGCAGTTCTTC. The variable domain in full, with the rest retrieved from reference TRBV7-2 and TRBJ2-1, is GAGVSQSPSNKVTEKGKDVELRCDPISGHTALYWYRQSLGQGLEFLIYFQGNSAPDKSGLPSDRFSAERTGGSVSTLTIQRTQQEDSAVYLCASSHRTSGVNEQFFGPGTRLTVL.

The genes are TRBV19 and TRBJ1-2, with D uncertain. This CDR3 comprises 19 residues. CDR1 is LNHDA and CDR2 is SQIVND in the germline V gene (reference sequence). Trimming removed 3 bases from V and 5 bases from J, with 28 bases in between. The CDR3 here is CASSISIGEDPLHRYGYTF. The CDR3 nucleotides are TGTGCCAGTAGTATCTCAATTGGGGAGGACCCCTTACACCGATATGGCTACACCTTC.

The CDR3 protein is CASSESGRRTEAFF. The CDR3 nucleotides are TGCGCCAGCAGTGAGTCGGGGAGGCGGACTGAAGCTTTCTTT. V gene TRBV10-1 combines with J gene TRBJ1-1, with D unclear. V was shortened by 0 bases and J by 5 bases, with 10 bases between the two germline ends. CDR1 WNHNN and CDR2 SYGVQD come from the germline V gene (reference sequence). The CDR3 is 14 amino acids.

This clone was observed once. This chain links TRBV5-4 with TRBJ2-1; D possibly corresponds to TRBD2 (6 bases). This CDR3 contains 15 residues. The V gene's germline CDR1 is SGHNT and CDR2 YYREEE (reference sequence). Trimming removed 2 bases from V and 3 bases from J, with 12 bases in between. The CDR3 sequence is CASSFQLGGYNEQFF. CDR3 bases: TGTGCCAGCAGCTTTCAACTGGGGGGCTACAATGAGCAGTTCTTC.

The DNA for the CDR3 is TGTGCCAGCAGCTTAATGTCAGGCCAAGGAAGTGGCTACACCTTC. Its translation is CASSLMSGQGSGYTF. J is TRBJ1-2 and V is TRBV7-3; D not certain. Deletions cut 1 base from V and 7 bases from J, with 16 bases between. This CDR3 is built from 15 residues. Germline V gives CDR1 SGHTA, CDR2 FQGTGA.

The rearrangement links TRBV11-1 to TRBJ2-3; 10 nucleotides line up with TRBD1. The germline gives CDR1 SGHAT, CDR2 FQDESV (reference sequence). The ends lost 6 bases at V and 1 base at J; junction bases unmatched: 4. This CDR3 is 15 amino acids long. CDR3 sequence: CASRPDRGRTDTQYF. The CDR3 nucleotides read TGTGCCAGCAGGCCTGACAGGGGGCGCACAGATACGCAGTATTTT.

Concerning this clone: Other DNA sequences from this sample encode an identical CDR3 as well. This sequence joins TRBV5-1 and TRBJ1-1; 8 nucleotides line up with TRBD1. Germline V gene sequence: CDR1 SGHRS, CDR2 YFSETQ. With V trimmed by 4 bases and J by 2 bases, 4 bases remained unmatched. The length of the CDR3 is 14 residues. CDR3 nucleotides: TGCGCCAGCAGCCTACAGGGGGGAAACACTGAAGCTTTCTTT. Translated: CASSLQGGNTEAFF.

The chain couples TRBV5-6 to TRBJ1-1, with 7 bases lining up with TRBD1. Trimming removed 3 bases from V and 8 bases from J; junction bases left unmatched: 7. The CDR3 covers 13 residues. The germline V gene has CDR1 SGHDT and CDR2 YYEEEE. CDR3 sequence: CASSWTGTAEAFF. CDR3 nucleotide sequence: TGTGCCAGCAGCTGGACCGGGACAGCAGAAGCTTTCTTT.

In this sample, this clone turned up a few times. The same CDR3 is also encoded by other DNA sequences in this sample. V and J are TRBV2 and TRBJ1-1; maybe TRBD1 (6 bases). Per the germline V gene, CDR1 is SNHLY and CDR2 is FYNNEI. The V end lost 6 bases, the J end lost 2 bases, and 10 bases lay between the germline ends. The CDR3 loop spans 13 amino acids. CDR3 loop: CASSEQGNTEAFF. For the CDR3, the DNA is TGTGCCAGCAGCGAACAGGGAAACACTGAAGCTTTCTTT.

This rearrangement joins TRBV15 to TRBJ2-3; TRBD1 matches at 9 bases. The V segment lost 2 bases and the J segment 3 bases; nucleotides outside the gene matches: 3. The CDR3 contains 15 residues. Germline V CDR1 and CDR2: LNHNV, YYDKDF (reference sequence). DNA for the CDR3: TGTGCCACCAGCAGAAGACAGGGGGTGACAGATACGCAGTATTTT. Encoded protein: CATSRRQGVTDTQYF.

The V and J genes are TRBV28 and TRBJ1-5; 8 bases match TRBD1. The length of the CDR3 is 15 residues. Germline loops: CDR1 MDHEN, CDR2 SYDVKM. V shed 4 bases and J 7 bases; nucleotides not matched to a gene: 9. The CDR3 DNA reads TGTGCCAGCAGTTCAGCCCAGGGGGCAGGGCAGCCCCAGCATTTT. This translates into CASSSAQGAGQPQHF.

The sample holds one count of this clone. The chain combines TRBV28 with TRBJ2-4, with a weak D call TRBD1 (5 bases). With 2 bases removed from V and 12 bases from J, the gap between germline ends came to 14 bases. There are 13 residues in the CDR3. The germline V gene has CDR1 MDHEN and CDR2 SYDVKM. The CDR3 sequence: CASSLGQGPGQYF. Written as DNA, the CDR3 is TGTGCCAGCAGTTTAGGGCAGGGTCCGGGTCAGTACTTC.

The chain recombines TRBV28 with TRBJ2-2; D perhaps matches TRBD1 (6 bases). V lost 3 bases, J lost 1 base, and 15 bases lay in between. Germline lookup yields CDR1 MDHEN and CDR2 SYDVKM. CDR3 size: 17 residues. The CDR3 DNA follows: TGTGCCAGCAGTTTCATTCCGGGACATGGGAACACCGGGGAGCTGTTTTTT. Translated, it gives CASSFIPGHGNTGELFF.

This rearrangement joins TRBV5-1 to TRBJ1-6, with TRBD1 matching over 9 bases. This CDR3 is 17 amino acids long. Germline CDR1 is SGHRS and CDR2 is YFSETQ. With V trimmed by 4 bases and J by 9 bases, 14 bases remained unmatched. The CDR3 protein is CASSVGQGYFESSPLHF. As DNA, the CDR3 is TGCGCCAGCAGCGTGGGACAGGGTTATTTCGAAAGTTCACCCCTCCACTTT.

This clone was observed a single time. The chain employs TRBV7-3 and TRBJ2-2; 11 nucleotides match TRBD1. Germline V lookup: CDR1 SGHTA, CDR2 FQGTGA. The length of the CDR3 is 15 residues. Germline trimming cut 10 bases from V and 4 bases from J; bases unmatched to any gene: 8. Here the CDR3 DNA reads TGTGCCACTAGGAATGGGACAGGGGGCACCGGGGAGCTGTTTTTT. Amino acid sequence: CATRNGTGGTGELFF.

This rearrangement joins TRBV7-9 to TRBJ1-6; D is uncertain. Trimming removed 5 bases at V and 7 bases at J, with 12 bases between. Germline assignment: CDR1 SEHNR and CDR2 FQNEAQ (reference sequence). CDR3 length equals 14 residues. Here the CDR3 reads CASSPGLPNSPLHF. The CDR3 nucleotides read TGTGCCAGCAGCCCCGGACTACCAAATTCACCCCTCCACTTT.

This clone was picked up one time. The genes are TRBV7-6 and TRBJ1-6; 8 bases agree with TRBD1. Germline values: CDR1 SGHVS, CDR2 FNYEAQ. V was clipped by 5 bases and J by 6 bases; unmatched bases: 6. The CDR3 is made up of 15 amino acids. The CDR3 region is CASSPTGAGNSPLHF. CDR3 coding DNA: TGTGCCAGCAGCCCGACAGGGGCGGGTAATTCACCCCTCCACTTT.

The chain employs TRBV30 and TRBJ1-4; 8 bases map to TRBD1. Germline CDR1 is GTSNPN and CDR2 is SVGIG (reference sequence). The ends lost 4 bases at V and 3 bases at J; junction bases unmatched: 10. There are 16 residues in the CDR3. The CDR3 sequence is CAWKGRGLLSNEKLFF. The CDR3 nucleotides are TGTGCCTGGAAAGGCAGGGGGCTACTCTCTAATGAAAAACTGTTTTTT.

This clone was seen once. The chain couples TRBV12-5 to TRBJ1-1, with D tentatively TRBD1 (6 bases). The V gene's germline CDR1 is LGHNT and CDR2 FRNRAP. V was shortened by 8 bases and J by 6 bases, with 16 bases between the two germline ends. This CDR3 is built from 13 residues. The DNA for the CDR3 is TGTGCTAGTAAGCCGGGACAAGAGCCTGAAGCTTTCTTT. It specifies CASKPGQEPEAFF.

This sequence joins TRBV6-5 and TRBJ2-7, with 7 nucleotides matching TRBD1. After removal of 3 bases from V and 9 bases from J, the junction contained 2 bases not matched to a gene. CDR3 length equals 11 residues. Germline loops: CDR1 MNHEY, CDR2 SVGAGI. For the CDR3, the DNA is TGTGCCAGCAGTTATGGGGACAGGCAGTACTTC. It specifies CASSYGDRQYF.

The gene calls are TRBV18 and TRBJ1-1; 7 nucleotides agree with TRBD1. V gave up 0 bases and J gave up 11 bases; unmatched junction bases: 6. From germline, CDR1 is KGHSH and CDR2 LQKENI. The CDR3 is 13 amino acids. The CDR3 reads CASSPPGTEAAFF. In DNA form, the CDR3 reads TGTGCCAGCTCACCACCTGGGACAGAGGCCGCTTTCTTT.

This chain links TRBV4-1 with TRBJ2-1, with D perhaps TRBD2 (6 bases). The CDR3 totals 16 residues. From germline, CDR1 is MGHRA and CDR2 YSYEKL. V was trimmed by 3 bases and J by 10 bases, leaving 22 bases between them. The CDR3 DNA follows: TGCGCCAGCAGCCATCCAGCGGGTTCCAGATTCGGCGAGCAGTTCTTC. It is translated as CASSHPAGSRFGEQFF.

The chain carries TRBV4-1 and TRBJ1-2, with D possibly matching TRBD1 (5 bases). CDR3 length equals 16 residues. Per germline, CDR1 MGHRA and CDR2 YSYEKL. Trimming removed 4 bases from V and 4 bases from J, with 19 bases in between. Here the CDR3 reads CASSLVLKGSGYGYTF. Here the CDR3 DNA reads TGCGCCAGCAGCCTAGTACTCAAGGGGTCGGGCTATGGCTACACCTTC.